The 26 T cell receptor beta chains in this list originate from one sample, sequenced in a study of shared clonotypes between healthy human individuals. Libraries were prepared by immunoSEQ multiplex PCR; TCRdb keeps only in-frame clonotypes and omits some of them. The profile shows millions of clones, over 85% of them singletons. Input material: naive CD4+ T cells sorted from blood. The subset was: CD45RA+ positively selected. These receptors originate from a man between 18 and 35 years old in good health.

V is TRBV27 and J is TRBJ2-7; D gene ambiguous. The V gene's germline CDR1 is MNHEY and CDR2 SMNVEV (reference sequence). V shed 3 bases and J shed 2 bases, with 14 bases lying between them. The CDR3 sequence is 15 residues long. CDR3 residues: CASSFGVTRTYEQYF. The CDR3, as DNA: TGTGCCAGCAGTTTTGGGGTGACACGGACCTACGAGCAGTACTTC.

V gene TRBV9 combines with J gene TRBJ2-3; unclear D gene. This CDR3 region has 15 residues. CDR1 SGDLS and CDR2 YYNGEE come from the germline V gene. The V gene lost 3 bases and the J gene lost 0 bases, with 11 bases spanning the gap. DNA for the CDR3: TGTGCCAGCAGCGGGAGCATCTCTAGCACAGATACGCAGTATTTT. Its protein product is CASSGSISSTDTQYF.

Concerning this clone: This sample includes further DNA sequences coding for the same CDR3. This chain connects TRBV28 to TRBJ2-3; TRBD2 matches 7 bases. Trimming at V came to 2 bases and at J to 1 base, leaving 0 bases not matched to a gene. The germline V gene has CDR1 MDHEN and CDR2 SYDVKM. This CDR3 region has 14 residues. As DNA, the CDR3 is TGTGCCAGCAGTTTACGGGGGGGCACAGATACGCAGTATTTT. Residues: CASSLRGGTDTQYF.

This clone was seen just once. The chain joins TRBV28 to TRBJ2-7; the D is unclear. The CDR3 is 12 amino acids. V shed 4 bases and J shed 7 bases, with 11 bases lying between them. CDR1 and CDR2 from the germline V gene are MDHEN and SYDVKM. The CDR3 is CASSSPVREQYF. As DNA, the CDR3 is TGTGCCAGCAGTTCGCCGGTTCGTGAGCAGTACTTC.

The chain is built from TRBV5-4 and TRBJ2-2; 13 bases are a match to TRBD2. Per germline, CDR1 SGHNT and CDR2 YYREEE (reference sequence). Trimming removed 3 bases from V and 2 bases from J; junction bases left unmatched: 4. The CDR3 is 17 residues long. CDR3 in amino acids: CASSSGLAGRNTGELFF. DNA for the CDR3: TGTGCCAGCAGCTCGGGACTAGCGGGACGAAACACCGGGGAGCTGTTTTTT. The variable domain in full, with the rest retrieved from reference TRBV5-4 and TRBJ2-2, is ETGVTQSPTHLIKTRGQQVTLRCSSQSGHNTVSWYQQALGQGPQFIFQYYREEENGRGNFPPRFSGLQFPNYSSELNVNALELDDSALYLCASSSGLAGRNTGELFFGEGSRLTVL.

V usage is TRBV7-6 and J usage is TRBJ1-3; 9 bases agree with TRBD1. Germline-derived CDR1 and CDR2 are SGHVS and FNYEAQ. There are 14 residues in the CDR3. V gave up 5 bases and J gave up 8 bases; unmatched junction bases: 7. CDR3 loop: CASSPGQGGHTIYF. The CDR3 nucleotides read TGTGCCAGCAGCCCGGGACAGGGCGGGCACACCATATATTTT.

V usage is TRBV7-3 and J usage is TRBJ2-3, with 14 bases fitting TRBD2. The ends lost 3 bases at V and 4 bases at J; junction bases unmatched: 3. CDR3 length: 16 residues. Germline V lookup: CDR1 SGHTA, CDR2 FQGTGA. Here the CDR3 DNA reads TGTGCCAGCAGCTTGACTAGCGGGGGGGCCTCAGATACGCAGTATTTT. This sequence encodes CASSLTSGGASDTQYF.

The rearrangement uses TRBV2 and TRBJ1-6; D gene uncertain. V gave up 3 bases and J gave up 7 bases, with 7 bases separating them. The CDR3 is 13 amino acids. Per the germline V gene, CDR1 is SNHLY and CDR2 is FYNNEI. The CDR3 coding sequence is TGTGCCAGCAGTGATACAGCCAATTCACCCCTCCACTTT. Protein sequence: CASSDTANSPLHF. Full variable domain (outside the CDR3, taken from reference TRBV2 and TRBJ1-6): EPEVTQTPSHQVTQMGQEVILRCVPISNHLYFYWYRQILGQKVEFLVSFYNNEISEKSEIFDDQFSVERPDGSNFTLKIRSTKLEDSAMYFCASSDTANSPLHFGNGTRLTVT.

The DNA of the CDR3 is TGTGCCAGCAGCTTGGACTCAGGTTACAATGAGCAGTTCTTC. Its protein is CASSLDSGYNEQFF. This chain joins TRBV6-6 and TRBJ2-1; D possibly corresponds to TRBD2 (5 bases). The CDR3 sequence is 14 residues long. Trimming shortened V by 6 bases and J by 4 bases, and 13 bases separated the two germline ends. Germline CDR1 MNHNY, CDR2 SVGAGI (reference sequence).

Comment on this clone: The sample has other DNA sequences that encode this CDR3 too. The J gene is TRBJ2-7, the V gene TRBV10-3, with D possibly being TRBD1 (6 bases). V was cut by 2 bases and J by 6 bases, with 8 bases left in between. The CDR3 spans 12 residues. In germline, CDR1 is ENHRY, CDR2 SYGVKD. CDR3 sequence: CAISETGFEQYF. In DNA form, the CDR3 reads TGTGCCATCAGTGAGACAGGGTTCGAGCAGTACTTC.

The J gene is TRBJ1-4, the V gene TRBV28; a possible D gene is TRBD1 (5 bases). V gave up 5 bases and J gave up 7 bases, with 11 bases separating them. Per germline, CDR1 MDHEN and CDR2 SYDVKM. The length of the CDR3 is 13 residues. The CDR3 loop reads CASSDPGFEKLFF. The CDR3 DNA follows: TGTGCCAGCAGTGATCCAGGGTTTGAAAAACTGTTTTTT.

The chain uses TRBV11-2 and TRBJ2-1; D gene ambiguous. The CDR3 runs 15 residues. CDR1 and CDR2 (germline): SGHAT, FQNNGV. The ends were cut back, 0 bases at V and 6 bases at J, with 12 bases in the middle. CDR3 in DNA: TGTGCCAGCAGCTTAGATAATGGGTACGGCAATGAGCAGTTCTTC. Translating it yields CASSLDNGYGNEQFF.

The chain combines TRBV5-4 with TRBJ1-1; a possible D gene is TRBD1 (6 bases). CDR3 length: 15 residues. Germline-derived CDR1 and CDR2 are SGHNT and YYREEE (reference sequence). The V end lost 0 bases, the J end lost 1 base, and 10 bases lay between the germline ends. CDR3 amino acids: CASSLEGTKNTEAFF. The CDR3 nucleotides read TGTGCCAGCAGCTTGGAAGGGACAAAGAACACTGAAGCTTTCTTT.

The chain combines TRBV4-1 with TRBJ2-5; 12 bases align to TRBD2. Germline-derived CDR1 and CDR2 are MGHRA and YSYEKL. CDR3 length: 19 amino acids. With V trimmed by 1 base and J by 5 bases, 14 bases remained unmatched. The CDR3 region is CASSQGTATSGGPRETQYF. The DNA for the CDR3 is TGCGCCAGCAGCCAAGGTACGGCGACTAGCGGGGGCCCAAGGGAGACCCAGTACTTC.

The genes are TRBV7-2 and TRBJ2-5; 8 bases are a match to TRBD2. The CDR3 spans 14 residues. Germline V CDR1 and CDR2: SGHTA, FQGNSA. Trimming cost V 1 base and J 9 bases; bases outside gene matches: 7. As DNA, the CDR3 is TGTGCCAGCAGCTTAGGCGGGACTAGACTTGCCCAGTACTTC. This sequence encodes CASSLGGTRLAQYF.

Worth noting for this clone: The junction shows a germline mismatch at one end, possibly a read error. The chain combines TRBV6-1 with TRBJ2-3, with TRBD2 identical over 11 bases. The CDR3 runs to 18 residues. Germline CDR1 MNHNS, CDR2 SASEGT. Here the CDR3 reads CATSGGLAVPPFTDTQYF. CDR3 nucleotides: TGTGCCACCAGTGGGGGACTAGCGGTCCCTCCCTTCACAGATACGCAGTATTTT.

The V and J genes are TRBV6-5 and TRBJ1-2; D gene uncertain. CDR1 is MNHEY and CDR2 is SVGAGI in the germline V gene. This CDR3 is 13 amino acids long. The V and J ends lost 3 bases and 2 bases respectively, with 7 bases between them. This CDR3 reads CASSYDINYGYTF. CDR3 nucleotides: TGTGCCAGCAGTTATGACATCAACTATGGCTACACCTTC.

The gene calls are TRBV6-1 and TRBJ2-4; 16 bases fit TRBD2. Per germline, CDR1 MNHNS and CDR2 SASEGT. The CDR3 extends over 20 amino acids. With 4 bases clipped from V and 4 bases from J, the junction kept 13 bases outside the gene matches. CDR3 in amino acids: CASSGPGTSGGGRRKNIQYF. The CDR3 DNA follows: TGTGCCAGCAGTGGACCAGGGACTAGCGGGGGGGGCCGGCGAAAAAACATTCAGTACTTC.

The chain is built from TRBV20-1 and TRBJ2-7, with a weak D call TRBD1 (5 bases). The CDR3 is 11 residues long. The germline V gene encodes CDR1 DFQATT and CDR2 SNEGSKA (reference sequence). Trimming left V 5 bases short and J 4 bases short, with 9 bases between. This CDR3 reads CSAERQYEQYF. CDR3 sequence (DNA): TGCAGTGCTGAAAGACAGTACGAGCAGTACTTC.

Comment on this clone: Other DNA sequences from this sample encode an identical CDR3 as well. The chain employs TRBV7-2 and TRBJ1-1; a weak D match, TRBD1 (6 bases). The CDR3 contains 14 residues. V lost 3 bases and J 1 base, leaving 9 bases between the germline ends. The germline V gene has CDR1 SGHTA and CDR2 FQGNSA. CDR3: CASSLVGQNTEAFF. DNA of the CDR3: TGTGCCAGCAGCTTGGTGGGACAGAACACTGAAGCTTTCTTT.

A remark on this clone: The sample has other DNA sequences that encode this CDR3 too. The V gene is TRBV6-5, the J gene TRBJ2-7, with D possibly being TRBD1 (5 bases). Trimming took off 6 bases at V and 5 bases at J, with 8 bases between the two ends. CDR3 length: 11 amino acids. From germline, CDR1 is MNHEY and CDR2 SVGAGI. DNA of the CDR3: TGTGCCAGCAGGCAGGGTCACGAGCAGTACTTC. Protein sequence: CASRQGHEQYF.

This clone was counted a single time. V gene TRBV18 combines with J gene TRBJ2-2; a possible D gene is TRBD2 (5 bases). Germline loops: CDR1 KGHSH, CDR2 LQKENI. The V end was cut by 4 bases, the J end by 2 bases, with 17 bases between. This CDR3 comprises 17 residues. CDR3 sequence reads: CASSLYLGGGNTGELFF. The CDR3 bases are TGTGCCAGCTCACTTTACCTAGGCGGAGGAAACACCGGGGAGCTGTTTTTT. Variable domain in full (rest from reference TRBV18 and TRBJ2-2): NAGVMQNPRHLVRRRGQEARLRCSPMKGHSHVYWYRQLPEEGLKFMVYLQKENIIDESGMPKERFSAEFPKEGPSILRIQQVVRGDSAAYFCASSLYLGGGNTGELFFGEGSRLTVL.

This clone was seen only once. The V gene is TRBV28, the J gene TRBJ2-7; D ambiguous. With 7 bases removed from V and 5 bases from J, the gap between germline ends came to 15 bases. The CDR3 has 13 residues. The germline gives CDR1 MDHEN, CDR2 SYDVKM. Here the CDR3 reads CASTGVGLHEQYF. As DNA, the CDR3 is TGTGCCAGCACTGGTGTGGGCCTCCACGAGCAGTACTTC.

This sequence joins TRBV10-3 and TRBJ2-1, with TRBD2 identical over 8 bases. J lost 9 bases, V lost 6 bases, and 4 bases had no gene match. CDR1 is ENHRY and CDR2 is SYGVKD in the germline V gene. The CDR3 extends over 12 amino acids. CDR3 bases: TGTGCCATCAGAGCGGGAGCAGGTGAGCAGTTCTTC. It translates to CAIRAGAGEQFF.

As DNA, the CDR3 is TGTGCCTCGACAGGGGAAACTGGAAACACCATATATTTT. Residues: CASTGETGNTIYF. The chain combines TRBV10-3 with TRBJ1-3; 8 bases line up with TRBD1. V shed 11 bases, J shed 2 bases, and the junction held 5 bases outside the gene matches. From germline, CDR1 is ENHRY and CDR2 SYGVKD. The CDR3 has 13 residues.

The J gene is TRBJ2-1, the V gene TRBV18; D ambiguous. V gave up 2 bases and J gave up 4 bases, with 6 bases separating them. The CDR3 has 13 amino acids. Germline V gene data show CDR1 as KGHSH and CDR2 as LQKENI. The CDR3 reads CASSPVRYNEQFF. The CDR3 nucleotides are TGTGCCAGCTCACCAGTCAGGTACAATGAGCAGTTCTTC.